A selection of T cell receptor beta chains follows, all from one sample in a study of CD8 T cells in Susac syndrome. TCRdb fed the immunoSEQ multiplex PCR reads into MiXCR, producing one record per CDR3 protein. The sample contains 130,000 or so distinct CDR3 sequences, 96% of which appear only once. Material: CD4+ T cells from PBMCs. Receptors originate from a human donor with Susac syndrome. The CDR3 runs from the conserved cysteine through the conserved F or W. D genes are given only for firm matches.

v_gene	j_gene	d_gene	CDR3aa
TRBV19	TRBJ1-5	NA	CASSTGLGREGNQPQHF
TRBV20-1	TRBJ1-2	TRBD1	CSARAWDRPTF
TRBV6-5	TRBJ1-2	NA	CASRDWEAGVEGYTF
TRBV4-2	TRBJ1-2	NA	CASSTGTVYGYTF
TRBV27	TRBJ1-5	NA	CASSLRGAGQPQHF
TRBV2	TRBJ2-5	NA	CASLWGPGRKETQYF
TRBV5-1	TRBJ2-1	TRBD2	CASSLGASGSGNEQFF
TRBV20-1	TRBJ2-7	TRBD2	CSALSSGSYEQYF
TRBV29-1	TRBJ2-7	TRBD1	CSVESTGTGGHEQYF
TRBV11-2	TRBJ2-5	NA	CASSFPELIGRETQYF
TRBV7-6	TRBJ1-2	TRBD1	CASSSGQGGYGYTF
TRBV6-5	TRBJ2-1	NA	CASSYSKVTLDNEQFF
TRBV4-2	TRBJ1-1	NA	CASSQSVGGNTEAFF
TRBV2	TRBJ2-5	TRBD2	CASESSGQETQYF
TRBV30	TRBJ1-1	NA	CAWSVRGLWGHENTEAFF
TRBV20-1	TRBJ2-2	NA	CSAEPGPSTGELFF
TRBV20-1	TRBJ2-1	TRBD1	CSAKTGGSYNEQFF
TRBV20-1	TRBJ2-1	TRBD2	CSARDQLAGGYNEQFF
TRBV6-1	TRBJ1-2	NA	CASSEFRWDPSF
TRBV20-1	TRBJ2-5	NA	CSARRDPGQYVTQYF
TRBV20-1	TRBJ2-2	NA	CSATPRSAGELFF
TRBV3-1	TRBJ2-1	TRBD2	CASSQGLAGSSYNEQFF
TRBV2	TRBJ1-5	NA	CASSEETTSNQPQHF
TRBV25-1	TRBJ2-7	NA	CASSEVYEQYF
TRBV20-1	TRBJ2-2	NA	CSAYRVHTNTGELFF
TRBV12-5	TRBJ2-4	TRBD1	CASGSLTGTWNIQYF
TRBV6-5	TRBJ1-1	NA	CASSGRGGKATEAFF
TRBV20-1	TRBJ2-1	NA	CSARSWVIPHNEQFF
TRBV30	TRBJ2-3	TRBD2	CAWNRLAGSTDTQYF